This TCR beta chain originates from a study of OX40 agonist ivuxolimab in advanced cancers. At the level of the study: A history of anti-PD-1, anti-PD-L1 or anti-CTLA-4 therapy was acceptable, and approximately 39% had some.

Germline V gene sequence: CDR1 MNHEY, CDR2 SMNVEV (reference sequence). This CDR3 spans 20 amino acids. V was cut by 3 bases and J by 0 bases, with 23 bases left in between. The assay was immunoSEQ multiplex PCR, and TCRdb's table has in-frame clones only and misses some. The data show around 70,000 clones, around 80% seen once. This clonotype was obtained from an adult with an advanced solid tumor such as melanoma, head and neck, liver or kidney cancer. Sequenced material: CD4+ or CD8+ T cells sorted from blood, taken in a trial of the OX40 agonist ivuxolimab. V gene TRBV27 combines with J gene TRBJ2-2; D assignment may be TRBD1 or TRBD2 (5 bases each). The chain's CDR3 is CASSFRRDPPAHSNTGELFF. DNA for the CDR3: TGTGCCAGCAGTTTCAGACGGGACCCTCCAGCTCATTCGAACACCGGGGAGCTGTTTTTT.